One T cell receptor (beta chain) is described in this entry. As originally analysed: Counts of nucleated cells, estimated from reference gene primer amplification, were obtained. Only in-frame clones appear in the TCRdb table, and some are missing; sequencing was by immunoSEQ multiplex PCR. Clone size and V and J calls were adopted from that table, with D and trimming inferred from the DNA. Of around 130,000 clones in the sample, approximately 80% were seen once. Trimming cost V 4 bases and J 2 bases, with 15 bases left between them. The CDR3 length is 15 residues. Germline CDR1 is SGHAT and CDR2 is FQNNGV. These data come from a study of blood T cell repertoires in COVID-19. Background on the study: Both acute and convalescent COVID-19 samples were obtained from the United States, Italy and Spain. T cells, B-cell-depleted T cells, or PBMCs supplied cDNA or gDNA.

The chain has TRBV11-2 and TRBJ2-7, with D perhaps matching TRBD1 (6 bases). Sequencing input: peripheral blood. This sequence originates from a man older than 75 with acute or convalescent COVID-19. CDR3 coding DNA: TGTGCCAGCAGCTCACAAGGACAGCTTACCTACGAGCAGTACTTC. This encodes CASSSQGQLTYEQYF.